The present T cell receptor beta chain was sequenced within a study of T cells after yellow fever vaccination. This clonotype was seen more than once but under ten times. In TCRdb, the 5' RACE reads were re-called with MiXCR into one record per CDR3 protein. Altogether approximately 550,000 distinct CDR3 sequences are present, approximately 21% being singletons, with the ten largest covering about 13%. Germline V gene lookup returns CDR1 KGHSH and CDR2 LQKENI. The CDR3 extends over 14 amino acids. Trimming stripped 6 bases from V and 0 bases from J, with 10 bases between. The source material was PBMCs, sampled 15 days after the yellow fever booster vaccination. This chain connects TRBV18 to TRBJ2-3; TRBD1 might be the D (5 bases). This TCR was sampled from a man between 25 and 39 years old who received the YFV17D yellow fever vaccine. CDR3 nucleotide sequence: TGTGCCAGCTCTATGACAGCTAGCACAGATACGCAGTATTTT. Translating it yields CASSMTASTDTQYF.